This T cell receptor beta chain was sequenced for a study of Graves' ophthalmopathy and Graves' hyperthyroidism. Disease in donors with ophthalmopathy had moderate-to-severe activity, CAS ≥3, NOSPECS ≥4 and under 3 months' duration. Patients were left out if they had other autoimmune diseases, uncontrolled infections, pregnancy or lactation. A diagnosis was made from clinical symptoms together with serum thyroxine, TRAb, thyroid ultrasound and orbital computed tomography. Study outcomes and limitations: The majority of expanded thyroid clonotypes above 0.001 frequency also occurred in blood.

Points on this clonotype: Its antigen is not known.

Trimming shortened V by 1 base and J by 1 base, and 11 bases separated the two germline ends. Looked up from germline, CDR1 is SGHTA and CDR2 is FQGNSA. This CDR3 comprises 16 residues. The authors amplified TCR beta CDR3 regions, and they did so from RNA transcripts for repertoire sequencing. HTBI primers were used in a first-round RT-PCR, which preceded a second-round multiplex PCR. TCRdb ran MiXCR on the multiplex PCR reads and lists one entry per CDR3 protein. Altogether almost 750,000 distinct CDR3 sequences are present, roughly 40% being singletons, with the ten largest covering roughly 46%. Sequenced sample: peripheral blood. The chain uses TRBV7-2 and TRBJ1-3, with D perhaps matching TRBD1 (6 bases). This TCR derives from an adult man with Graves' ophthalmopathy. The CDR3 DNA reads TGTGCCAGCAGCTTAGGGCCAGGGGATTCTGGAAACACCATATATTTT. It specifies CASSLGPGDSGNTIYF.